The text below deals with one T cell receptor (beta chain). MiXCR, run by TCRdb on the 5' RACE reads, gives a single entry per CDR3 protein. The sample includes roughly 50,000 distinct CDR3 sequences, 5.6% of them seen just once. The sample is drawn from a study of early T cells in non-severe SARS-CoV-2 infection. The CDR3 consists of 14 residues. The V gene's germline CDR1 is MNHEY and CDR2 SVGAGI. Losses at the gene ends were 6 bases for V and 2 bases for J; bases not matched to a gene: 6. The TCR sequence derives from an adult who was a healthcare worker with PCR-confirmed SARS-CoV-2 infection or an uninfected control (not recorded which). The V gene is TRBV6-5, the J gene TRBJ1-2, with TRBD1 identical over 7 bases. Sequenced sample: whole blood. The CDR3 loop is CASRTGQRNYGYTF. CDR3 DNA: TGTGCCAGCAGAACGGGACAGCGGAACTATGGCTACACCTTC.